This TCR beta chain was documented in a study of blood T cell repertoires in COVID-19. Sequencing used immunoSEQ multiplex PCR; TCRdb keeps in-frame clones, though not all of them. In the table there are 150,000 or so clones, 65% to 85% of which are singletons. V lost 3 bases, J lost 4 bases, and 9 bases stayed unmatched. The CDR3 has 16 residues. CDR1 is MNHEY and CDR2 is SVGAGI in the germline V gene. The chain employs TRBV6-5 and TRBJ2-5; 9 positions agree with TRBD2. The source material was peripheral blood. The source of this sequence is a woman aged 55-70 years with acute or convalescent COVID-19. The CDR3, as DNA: TGTGCCAGCAGTTATTACGTAGCGGGAGAGGGAGAGACCCAGTACTTC. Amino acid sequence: CASSYYVAGEGETQYF.